These T cell receptor beta chains were read from a single sample in a study of T cell responses to AZD1222 COVID-19 vaccine. Repertoires were generated with immunoSEQ multiplex PCR, while TCRdb's copy carries only in-frame clones and drops some. The sample lists over 100,000 clones; about 88% were seen once. The material sequenced was peripheral blood, taken on day 0 of AZD1222 vaccination. These receptors originate from an adult in good health. The CDR3 runs from the conserved cysteine through the conserved F or W. D genes are given only for firm matches. Rows give clone size only sometimes, using once, few, many, or a class for an expanded clone.

size: -
D: -
V: TRBV6-1
J: TRBJ1-2
CDR3: CASSEGTPVNYGYTF
DNA: TGTGCCAGCAGTGAAGGGACCCCCGTTAACTATGGCTACACCTTC

size: -
D: TRBD2
V: TRBV5-1
J: TRBJ2-2
CDR3: CASGSGSVGGELFF
DNA: TGCGCCAGCGGTAGCGGGAGTGTTGGCGGGGAGCTGTTTTTT

size: -
D: -
V: TRBV28
J: TRBJ2-2
CDR3: CASSFVGLELFF
DNA: TGTGCCAGCAGTTTTGTAGGCCTGGAGCTGTTTTTT

size: -
D: -
V: TRBV7-2
J: TRBJ1-6
CDR3: CASSPRARNNSPLHF
DNA: TGTGCCAGCAGCCCCCGAGCACGCAATAATTCACCCCTCCACTTT

size: -
D: TRBD1
V: TRBV5-1
J: TRBJ2-7
CDR3: CASSLVGDRIDEQYF
DNA: TGCGCCAGCAGCTTGGTTGGGGACAGGATCGACGAGCAGTACTTC

size: -
D: -
V: TRBV29-1
J: TRBJ2-1
CDR3: CSVTGPTSSYNEQFF
DNA: TGCAGCGTTACCGGGCCTACTAGCTCCTACAATGAGCAGTTCTTC

size: -
D: -
V: TRBV7-2
J: TRBJ2-7
CDR3: CASSKDYPSYEQYF
DNA: TGTGCCAGCAGCAAGGACTACCCTTCCTACGAGCAGTACTTC

size: -
D: -
V: TRBV5-1
J: TRBJ2-7
CDR3: CASSPRSGQVGEQYF
DNA: TGCGCCAGCAGCCCCCGGTCGGGTCAAGTCGGCGAGCAGTACTTC

size: -
D: -
V: TRBV6-2/TRBV6-3
J: TRBJ1-5
CDR3: CASSFRGGSQPQHF
DNA: TGTGCCAGCAGTTTCCGGGGAGGGTCCCAGCCCCAGCATTTT

size: once
D: -
V: TRBV2
J: TRBJ2-2
CDR3: CASRRGTGNTGELFF
DNA: TGTGCCAGCAGGCGGGGGACAGGTAACACCGGGGAGCTGTTTTTT

size: -
D: TRBD1
V: TRBV5-1
J: TRBJ1-4
CDR3: CASSSGQVGREKLFF
DNA: TGCGCCAGCAGCTCCGGACAGGTCGGAAGGGAAAAACTGTTTTTT

size: -
D: -
V: TRBV6-6
J: TRBJ2-5
CDR3: CASGTRGTQYF
DNA: TGTGCCAGCGGCACCCGGGGGACCCAGTACTTC

size: -
D: -
V: TRBV25-1
J: TRBJ1-3
CDR3: CASSDHPGAGNTIYF
DNA: TGTGCCAGCAGTGATCATCCGGGGGCGGGAAACACCATATATTTT

size: once
D: TRBD1
V: TRBV3-1/TRBV3-2
J: TRBJ2-5
CDR3: CASSLRTGDGETQYF
DNA: TGTGCCAGCAGCCTAAGGACAGGGGACGGGGAGACCCAGTACTTC

size: -
D: TRBD2
V: TRBV4-2
J: TRBJ2-7
CDR3: CASSQDSSLRAGELEQYF
DNA: TGTGCCAGCAGCCAAGACTCTTCCCTAAGAGCGGGGGAACTCGAGCAGTACTTC

size: -
D: TRBD2
V: TRBV5-1
J: TRBJ2-1
CDR3: CASSSLAGGYNEQFF
DNA: TGCGCCAGCAGCTCCCTGGCGGGGGGGTACAATGAGCAGTTCTTC

size: -
D: -
V: TRBV6-5
J: TRBJ2-7
CDR3: CASSPPGYNEQYF
DNA: TGTGCCAGCAGTCCCCCCGGGTACAACGAGCAGTACTTC

size: few
D: -
V: TRBV28
J: TRBJ1-3
CDR3: CASRAPGPGNTIYF
DNA: TGTGCCAGCAGAGCTCCCGGACCCGGAAACACCATATATTTT

size: -
D: -
V: TRBV14
J: TRBJ2-2
CDR3: CASSQEVAEELFF
DNA: TGTGCCAGCAGCCAAGAGGTGGCAGAGGAGCTGTTTTTT

size: -
D: -
V: TRBV3-1/TRBV3-2
J: TRBJ2-1
CDR3: CASSQDEGGYFF
DNA: TGTGCCAGCAGCCAAGATGAGGGCGGGTACTTCTTC

size: -
D: -
V: TRBV6-6
J: TRBJ1-5
CDR3: CASSSGPGGNQPQHF
DNA: TGTGCCAGCAGTTCGGGACCGGGAGGCAATCAGCCCCAGCATTTT

size: -
D: TRBD2
V: TRBV28
J: TRBJ2-7
CDR3: CASSFLTAGSYEQYF
DNA: TGTGCCAGCAGTTTTCTGACAGCGGGGTCCTACGAGCAGTACTTC

size: -
D: TRBD1
V: TRBV6-5
J: TRBJ2-7
CDR3: CASRSTGLAYEQYF
DNA: TGTGCCAGCAGGTCGACAGGGTTAGCCTACGAGCAGTACTTC

size: once
D: TRBD1
V: TRBV5-1
J: TRBJ2-7
CDR3: CASSLGQGVNEQYF
DNA: TGCGCCAGCAGCTTGGGACAGGGAGTTAACGAGCAGTACTTC

size: -
D: -
V: TRBV7-9
J: TRBJ1-1
CDR3: CASSPDGPGEAFF
DNA: TGTGCCAGCAGCCCCGATGGCCCGGGTGAAGCTTTCTTT

size: -
D: -
V: TRBV7-2
J: TRBJ2-3
CDR3: CASRLGQGTFTDTQYF
DNA: TGTGCCAGCAGGTTGGGGCAGGGTACCTTCACAGATACGCAGTATTTT

size: -
D: -
V: TRBV11-3
J: TRBJ1-1
CDR3: CASSLDYGTEAFF
DNA: TGTGCCAGCAGCTTAGATTACGGCACTGAAGCTTTCTTT